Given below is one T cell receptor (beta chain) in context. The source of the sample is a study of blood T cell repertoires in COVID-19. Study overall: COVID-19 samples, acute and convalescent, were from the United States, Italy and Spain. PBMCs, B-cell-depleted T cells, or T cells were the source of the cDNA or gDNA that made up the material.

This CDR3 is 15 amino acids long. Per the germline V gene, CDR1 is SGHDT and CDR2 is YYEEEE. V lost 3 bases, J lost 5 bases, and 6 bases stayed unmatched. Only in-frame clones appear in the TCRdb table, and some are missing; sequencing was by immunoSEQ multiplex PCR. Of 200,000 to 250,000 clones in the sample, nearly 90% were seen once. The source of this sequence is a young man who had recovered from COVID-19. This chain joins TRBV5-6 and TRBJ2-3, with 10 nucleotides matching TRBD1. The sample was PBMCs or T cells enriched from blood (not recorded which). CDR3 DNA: TGTGCCAGCAGCTCGAGACAGGGGGCAGGAGATACGCAGTATTTT. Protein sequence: CASSSRQGAGDTQYF.